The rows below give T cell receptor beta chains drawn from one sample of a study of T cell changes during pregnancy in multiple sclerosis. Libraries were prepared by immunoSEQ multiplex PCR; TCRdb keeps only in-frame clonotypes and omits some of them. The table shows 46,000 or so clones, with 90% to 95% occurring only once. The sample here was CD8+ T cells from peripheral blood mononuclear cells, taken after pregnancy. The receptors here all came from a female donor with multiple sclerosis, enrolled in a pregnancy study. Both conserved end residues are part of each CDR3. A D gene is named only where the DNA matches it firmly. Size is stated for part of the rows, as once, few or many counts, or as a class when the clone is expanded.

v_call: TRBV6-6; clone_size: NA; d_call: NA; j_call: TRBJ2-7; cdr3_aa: CASSGIPGDEQYF; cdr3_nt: TGTGCCAGCAGCGGAATCCCAGGGGACGAGCAGTACTTC
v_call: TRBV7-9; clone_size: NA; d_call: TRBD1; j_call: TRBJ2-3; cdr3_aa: CASSEWTGGATDTQYF; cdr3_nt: TGTGCCAGCAGCGAGTGGACAGGGGGCGCAACAGATACGCAGTATTTT
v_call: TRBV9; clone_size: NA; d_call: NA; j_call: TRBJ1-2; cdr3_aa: CASSDRVYGYTF; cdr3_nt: TGTGCCAGCAGCGACAGGGTCTATGGCTACACCTTC
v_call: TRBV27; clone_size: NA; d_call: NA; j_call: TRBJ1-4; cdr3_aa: CASSLYQSTNEKLFF; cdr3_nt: TGTGCCAGCAGTTTATATCAGTCAACTAATGAAAAACTGTTTTTT
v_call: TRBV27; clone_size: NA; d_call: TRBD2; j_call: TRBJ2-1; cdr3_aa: CASSSTSVYNEQFF; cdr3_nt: TGTGCCAGCAGTTCGACTAGCGTCTACAATGAGCAGTTCTTC
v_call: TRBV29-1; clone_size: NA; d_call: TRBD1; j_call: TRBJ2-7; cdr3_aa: CSVDFPDRGHEQYF; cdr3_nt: TGCAGCGTTGACTTTCCGGACAGGGGCCACGAGCAGTACTTC
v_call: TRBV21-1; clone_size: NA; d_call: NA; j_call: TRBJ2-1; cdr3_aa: CASSTIAGGSYNEQFF; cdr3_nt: TGTGCCAGCAGCACAATAGCGGGAGGATCCTACAATGAGCAGTTCTTC
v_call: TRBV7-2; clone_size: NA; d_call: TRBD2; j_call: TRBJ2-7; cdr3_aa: CASSFLAGGPHEQYF; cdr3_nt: TGTGCCAGCAGCTTCCTAGCGGGAGGGCCCCACGAGCAGTACTTC
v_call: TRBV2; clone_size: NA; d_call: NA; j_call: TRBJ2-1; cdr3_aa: CASSVGLSPDEQFF; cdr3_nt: TGTGCCAGCAGTGTCGGACTATCTCCGGATGAGCAGTTCTTC
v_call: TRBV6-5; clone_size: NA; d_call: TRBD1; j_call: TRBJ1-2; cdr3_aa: CASSWGQGTRGYTF; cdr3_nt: TGTGCCAGCAGTTGGGGACAGGGTACGCGGGGCTACACCTTC
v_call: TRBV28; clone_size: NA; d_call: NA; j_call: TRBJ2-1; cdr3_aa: CASSLEDPGVYNEQFF; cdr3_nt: TGTGCCAGCAGTTTAGAGGACCCCGGGGTGTACAATGAGCAGTTCTTC
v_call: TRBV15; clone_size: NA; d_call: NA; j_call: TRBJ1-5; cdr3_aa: CATSRERVGDSNQPQHF; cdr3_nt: TGTGCCACCAGCAGAGAAAGAGTTGGTGATAGCAATCAGCCCCAGCATTTT
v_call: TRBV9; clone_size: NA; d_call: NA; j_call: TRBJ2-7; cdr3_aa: CASSVGGSSYEQYF; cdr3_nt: TGTGCCAGCAGCGTAGGAGGGAGCTCCTACGAGCAGTACTTC
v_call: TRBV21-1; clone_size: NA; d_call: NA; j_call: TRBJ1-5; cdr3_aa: CASSKENPRMAPYSNQPQHF; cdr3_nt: TGTGCCAGCAGCAAAGAAAACCCCCGAATGGCACCTTATAGCAATCAGCCCCAGCATTTT
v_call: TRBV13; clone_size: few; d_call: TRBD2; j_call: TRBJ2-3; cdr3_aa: CASRARGGIQKDTQYF; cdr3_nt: TGTGCCAGCAGGGCGCGGGGGGGCATTCAGAAAGATACGCAGTATTTT
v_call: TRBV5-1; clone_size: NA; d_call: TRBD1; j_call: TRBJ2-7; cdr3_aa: CASSFGTGLDEQYF; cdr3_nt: TGCGCCAGCAGCTTCGGGACAGGGCTTGACGAGCAGTACTTC
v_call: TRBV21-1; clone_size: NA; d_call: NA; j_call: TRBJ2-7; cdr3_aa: CASSKRQGTSSYEQYF; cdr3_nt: TGTGCCAGCAGCAAAAGACAGGGAACGAGCTCCTACGAGCAGTACTTC
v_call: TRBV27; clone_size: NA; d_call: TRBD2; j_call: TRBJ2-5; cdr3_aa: CASSFGTSGATQYF; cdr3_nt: TGTGCCAGCAGTTTTGGGACTAGCGGGGCCACCCAGTACTTC
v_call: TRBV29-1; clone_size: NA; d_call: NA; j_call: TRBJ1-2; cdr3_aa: CSEGNQGGYTF; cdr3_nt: TGCAGCGAGGGAAATCAGGGTGGCTACACCTTC
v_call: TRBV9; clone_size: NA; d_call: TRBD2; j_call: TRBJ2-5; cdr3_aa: CASSGEGLQETQYF; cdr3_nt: TGTGCCAGCAGCGGGGAGGGCCTCCAAGAGACCCAGTACTTC
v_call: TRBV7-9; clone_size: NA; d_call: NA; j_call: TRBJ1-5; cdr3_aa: CASSLSQTSSNQPQHF; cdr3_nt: TGTGCCAGCAGCTTAAGCCAGACATCCAGCAATCAGCCCCAGCATTTT
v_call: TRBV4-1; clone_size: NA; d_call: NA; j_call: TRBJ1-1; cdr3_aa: CASSQKGIGTEAFF; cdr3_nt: TGCGCCAGCAGCCAAAAGGGGATCGGGACTGAAGCTTTCTTT
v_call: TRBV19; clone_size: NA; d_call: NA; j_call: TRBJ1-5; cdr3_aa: CASSIGGSFNQPQHF; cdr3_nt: TGTGCCAGTAGTATAGGTGGCAGTTTCAATCAGCCCCAGCATTTT
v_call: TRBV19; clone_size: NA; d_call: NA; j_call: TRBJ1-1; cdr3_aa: CASSISGSTEAFF; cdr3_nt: TGTGCCAGTAGTATATCAGGGTCCACTGAAGCTTTCTTT
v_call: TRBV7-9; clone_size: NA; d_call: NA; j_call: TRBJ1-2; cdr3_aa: CASSLALGGYGYTF; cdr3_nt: TGTGCCAGCAGCTTAGCGCTAGGGGGCTATGGCTACACCTTC
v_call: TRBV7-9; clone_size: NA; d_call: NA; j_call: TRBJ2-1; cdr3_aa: CASSFLYGEQFF; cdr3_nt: TGTGCCAGCAGCTTTTTATACGGTGAGCAGTTCTTC
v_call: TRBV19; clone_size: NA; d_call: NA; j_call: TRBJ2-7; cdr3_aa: CASTSTGSYEQYF; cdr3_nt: TGTGCCAGTACGTCAACAGGCTCCTACGAGCAGTACTTC